One sample yielded the 10 T cell receptor beta chains listed below, sequenced in a study of PD-1 blockade in classical Hodgkin lymphoma. Time point specified: cycle 4 day 1 (C4D1), after six to seven weeks of nivolumab. Each patient experienced a relapse that followed autologous stem cell transplantation, and brentuximab vedotin exposure varied. Libraries were prepared by immunoSEQ multiplex PCR; TCRdb keeps only in-frame clonotypes and omits some of them. The sample holds tens of thousands of clones, about 81% seen once. Sequencing used peripheral blood mononuclear cells (PBMCs), obtained before the fourth cycle of nivolumab. The receptors were sampled from a human donor with classical Hodgkin lymphoma.

CDR3 coding DNA: TGTGCCAGCAGCTTGTTATTATGGCAGGCCACAGATACGCAGTATTTT. Its protein is CASSLLLWQATDTQYF. The chain employs TRBV5-6 and TRBJ2-3; D is uncertain. V was clipped by 1 base and J by 2 bases, with 14 bases between them. The CDR3 runs to 16 residues. Germline V gene data show CDR1 as SGHDT and CDR2 as YYEEEE.

The DNA of the CDR3 is TGTGCCAGCAGTTCCCTCGGAGGAAACAATCAGCCCCAGCATTTT. This encodes CASSSLGGNNQPQHF. This chain joins TRBV27 and TRBJ1-5; no clear D gene. Trimming stripped 4 bases from V and 3 bases from J, with 13 bases between. CDR3 length: 15 amino acids. CDR1 and CDR2 from the germline V gene are MNHEY and SMNVEV (reference sequence).

The V gene is TRBV7-9, the J gene TRBJ2-3; unclear D gene. Germline CDR1 reads SEHNR; CDR2 reads FQNEAQ (reference sequence). V was trimmed by 4 bases and J by 6 bases, leaving 11 bases between them. The CDR3 loop spans 13 amino acids. The CDR3 loop is CASSSRFLDTQYF. The CDR3 DNA reads as TGTGCCAGCAGCTCACGATTTTTGGATACGCAGTATTTT.

This chain uses TRBV5-4 with TRBJ2-1, with D unclear. The V and J ends lost 2 bases and 5 bases respectively, with 2 bases between them. CDR1 and CDR2 from the germline V gene are SGHNT and YYREEE (reference sequence). CDR3 length: 11 residues. As DNA, the CDR3 is TGTGCCAGCAGCTTTAACAATGAGCAGTTCTTC. Protein: CASSFNNEQFF.

This clone occurred once. The chain's CDR3 is CASSVGPTGGELFF. Written as DNA, the CDR3 is TGTGCCAGCAGCGTAGGTCCTACCGGGGGGGAGCTGTTTTTT. The rearrangement links TRBV9 to TRBJ2-2; the D is unclear. This CDR3 is built from 14 residues. V shed 0 bases and J shed 8 bases, with 11 bases lying between them. The germline gives CDR1 SGDLS, CDR2 YYNGEE.

CDR3 sequence: CASSLRLAEYEQYF. The CDR3 DNA is TGTGCCAGCAGTTTACGGCTAGCGGAGTACGAGCAGTACTTC. The chain has TRBV27 and TRBJ2-7; 7 bases fit TRBD2. J was trimmed by 4 bases and V by 2 bases; bases with no gene match: 5. Germline-derived CDR1 and CDR2 are MNHEY and SMNVEV (reference sequence). This CDR3 spans 14 amino acids.

This chain joins TRBV5-3 and TRBJ1-2; possibly TRBD1 for D (5 bases). TRBV5-3 is given ORF status, its function remaining uncertain. Trimming stripped 3 bases from V and 4 bases from J, with 25 bases between. The CDR3 consists of 18 residues. The CDR3 here is CARSSGRGSRKAPYGYTF. The CDR3 nucleotides are TGTGCCAGAAGCTCGGGGCGGGGCAGCCGTAAGGCTCCCTATGGCTACACCTTC.

This chain links TRBV7-9 with TRBJ2-3; D is undetermined. Germline values: CDR1 SEHNR, CDR2 FQNEAQ (reference sequence). This CDR3 has 15 residues. V dropped 3 bases and J dropped 2 bases, with 12 bases sitting between them. This chain's CDR3 is CASSLGRSHTDTQYF. CDR3 sequence (DNA): TGTGCCAGCAGCTTGGGCCGCAGCCACACAGATACGCAGTATTTT.

The rearrangement links TRBV6-5 to TRBJ2-3, with TRBD2 identical over 12 bases. The length of the CDR3 is 15 residues. With V trimmed by 6 bases and J by 8 bases, 9 bases remained unmatched. Germline CDR1 MNHEY, CDR2 SVGAGI. The CDR3 DNA is TGTGCCAGCAGCTCCGGGACTAGCGGGTGGGTTACGCAGTATTTT. It yields the protein CASSSGTSGWVTQYF.

This clone was counted only a few times. This chain connects TRBV7-2 to TRBJ1-5; the D gene is possibly TRBD1 (5 bases). Germline V gives CDR1 SGHTA, CDR2 FQGNSA. The CDR3 runs to 17 residues. Trimming left V 0 bases short and J 2 bases short, with 14 bases between. The CDR3 region has the DNA TGTGCCAGCAGCTTAGCCATTTTGGGGGGAGGCAATCAGCCCCAGCATTTT. Translation: CASSLAILGGGNQPQHF.